The text below deals with one TCR beta chain. The antigen is unknown. Trimming left V 2 bases short and J 7 bases short, with 15 bases between. This CDR3 spans 15 amino acids. The germline V gene encodes CDR1 KGHSH and CDR2 LQKENI. Using viral peptide pools, the ViraFEST assay grew out antigen-specific CD4+ T cells prior to sequencing. The culture ran for 9 to 11 days, and then CD4+ T cells were isolated. Vaccinees lacked prior SARS-CoV-2 infection and tested negative for nucleocapsid antibodies. Wells of a few million PBMC each were grown with 8.5 to 10 IU/ml IL-2 and approximately 10 ug/ml peptides. Half the medium was replaced with IL-2 medium on days 3 and 7. The data originate from a study of vaccination effects on CD4 cells after COVID-19. Only in-frame clones appear in the TCRdb table, and some are missing; sequencing was by immunoSEQ multiplex PCR. The table shows around 63,000 clones, with approximately 71% occurring only once.

The study, taken as a whole, reports: Infection-derived and vaccine-derived clones contracted markedly late after vaccination.

The sample here was CD4+ T cells from PBMCs cultured with HCoV-OC43 spike peptides, taken before COVID-19 vaccination. Sample subset: HCoV-OC43 spike overlapping peptide pool stimulation. The receptor's source is a human donor who received a COVID-19 vaccine. This chain uses TRBV18 with TRBJ1-5; D is uncertain. CDR3 DNA sequence: TGTGCCAGCTCACCAACGCAGGTCCGGGAGCAGCCCCAGCATTTT. It is translated as CASSPTQVREQPQHF.